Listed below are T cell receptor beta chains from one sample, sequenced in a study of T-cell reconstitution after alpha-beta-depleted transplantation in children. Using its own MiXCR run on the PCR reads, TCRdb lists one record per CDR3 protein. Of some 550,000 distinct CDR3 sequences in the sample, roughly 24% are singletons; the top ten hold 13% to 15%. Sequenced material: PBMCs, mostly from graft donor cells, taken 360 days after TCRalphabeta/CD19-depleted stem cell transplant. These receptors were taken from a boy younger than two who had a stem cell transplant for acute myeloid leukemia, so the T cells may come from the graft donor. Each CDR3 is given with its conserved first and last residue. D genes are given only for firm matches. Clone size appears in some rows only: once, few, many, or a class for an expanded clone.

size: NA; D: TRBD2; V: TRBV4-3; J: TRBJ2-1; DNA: TGCGCCAGCAGCCCGGATGGGACTAGCGGGGATCCGGGGGATGAGCAGTTCTTC; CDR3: CASSPDGTSGDPGDEQFF
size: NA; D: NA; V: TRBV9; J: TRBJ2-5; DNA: TGTGCCAGCAGCGCCTTTGGGTCAAGAAGTAGAGAGACCCAGTACTTC; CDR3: CASSAFGSRSRETQYF
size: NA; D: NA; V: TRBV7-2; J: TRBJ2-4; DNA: TGTGCCAGCAGCTTAGGGGGCTCCCAAAACATTCAGTACTTC; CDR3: CASSLGGSQNIQYF
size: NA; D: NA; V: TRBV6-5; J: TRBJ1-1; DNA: TGTGCCAGCAGTCAGGGTACGGGTGAAGCTTTCTTT; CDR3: CASSQGTGEAFF
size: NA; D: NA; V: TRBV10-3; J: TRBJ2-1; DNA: TGTGCCATCAGTGAGTCGGCGGGATCCAATGAGCAGTTCTTC; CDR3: CAISESAGSNEQFF
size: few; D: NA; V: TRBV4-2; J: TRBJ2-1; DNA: TGTGCCAGCAGCCAAGATTATCGGGACTCGTACAATGAGCAGTTCTTC; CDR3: CASSQDYRDSYNEQFF
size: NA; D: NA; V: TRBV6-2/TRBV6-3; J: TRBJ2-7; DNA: TGTGCCAGCAGTTACAGCGAGGGCTCCTACGAGCAGTACTTC; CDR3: CASSYSEGSYEQYF
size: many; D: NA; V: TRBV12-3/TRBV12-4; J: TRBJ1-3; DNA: TGTGCCAGCAGCCAGGGGCCACGGAGCACCATATATTTT; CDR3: CASSQGPRSTIYF
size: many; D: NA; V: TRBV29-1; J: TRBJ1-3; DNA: TGCAGCGTTGAGAGGGGAAACACCATATATTTT; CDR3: CSVERGNTIYF
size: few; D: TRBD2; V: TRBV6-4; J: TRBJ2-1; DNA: TGTGCCAGCAGTGAAATGCGGCGGGGGATCGGTGAGCAGTTCTTC; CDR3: CASSEMRRGIGEQFF
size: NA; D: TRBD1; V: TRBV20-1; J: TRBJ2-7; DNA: TGCAGTGCTCTTGACAGGGTCAGCGAGCAGTACTTC; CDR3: CSALDRVSEQYF
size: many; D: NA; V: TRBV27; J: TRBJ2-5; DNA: TGTGCCAGCAGTCCGGGGGGCTGGCAAGAGACCCAGTACTTC; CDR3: CASSPGGWQETQYF
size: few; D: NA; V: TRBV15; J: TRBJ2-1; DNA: TGTGCCACCAGCGCGACCGGGCCACGGGGCTACAATGAGCAGTTCTTC; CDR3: CATSATGPRGYNEQFF
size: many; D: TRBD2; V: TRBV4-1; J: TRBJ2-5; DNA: TGCGCCAGCAGCCCCCCGGTTCGAGCGGGGGGCGGATCTCAAGAGACCCAGTACTTC; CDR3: CASSPPVRAGGGSQETQYF
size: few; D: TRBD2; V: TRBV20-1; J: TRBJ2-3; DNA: TGCAGTGCTAGTTCGGCTAGCGGGGAAGATACGCAGTATTTT; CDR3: CSASSASGEDTQYF
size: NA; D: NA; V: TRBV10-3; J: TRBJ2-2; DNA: TGTGCCATCAGTGGGGGGACGTACGACACCGGGGAGCTGTTTTTT; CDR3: CAISGGTYDTGELFF
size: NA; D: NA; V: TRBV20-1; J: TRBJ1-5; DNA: TGCAGTGCTAGAGATCGACTTATGTCCGGTGTCAATCAGCCCCAGCATTTT; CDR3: CSARDRLMSGVNQPQHF
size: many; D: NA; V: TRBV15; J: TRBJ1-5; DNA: TGTGCCACCAGCACCTACTATAATCAGCCCCAGCATTTT; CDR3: CATSTYYNQPQHF
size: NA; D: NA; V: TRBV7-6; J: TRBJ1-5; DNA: TGTGCCAGCAGCTTAAGACGGGCTGGTAATAGCAATCAGCCCCAGCATTTT; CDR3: CASSLRRAGNSNQPQHF
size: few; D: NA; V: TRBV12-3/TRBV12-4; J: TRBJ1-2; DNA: TGTGCCAGCTTTGGGGGCGCGAACTATGGCTACACCTTC; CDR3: CASFGGANYGYTF
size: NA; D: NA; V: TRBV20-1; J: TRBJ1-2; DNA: TGCAGTTTAGGTGGGACCAACTATGGCTACACCTTC; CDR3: CSLGGTNYGYTF
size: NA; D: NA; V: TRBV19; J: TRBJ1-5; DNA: TGTGCCAGTAATTTTGGCAGGGCGGCGAGCAATCAGCCCCAGCATTTT; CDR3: CASNFGRAASNQPQHF
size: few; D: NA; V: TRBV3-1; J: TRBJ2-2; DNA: TGTGCCAGCAGCCAAGTACAAGTCAGGACAGAGAACACCGGGGAGCTGTTTTTT; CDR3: CASSQVQVRTENTGELFF
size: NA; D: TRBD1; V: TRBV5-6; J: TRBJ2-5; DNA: TGTGCCAGCAGCATATACAGGGGGCGTCAGACCCAGTACTTC; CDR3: CASSIYRGRQTQYF
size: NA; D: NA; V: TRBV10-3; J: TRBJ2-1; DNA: TGTGCCATCAGATTGGGGGGGGACACCTACAATGAGCAGTTCTTC; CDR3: CAIRLGGDTYNEQFF
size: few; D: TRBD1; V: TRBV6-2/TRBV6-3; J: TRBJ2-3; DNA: TGTGCCAGCAGCCAAAAGACAGGGGCCGGGGCTCTCTACACAGATACGCAGTATTTT; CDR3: CASSQKTGAGALYTDTQYF
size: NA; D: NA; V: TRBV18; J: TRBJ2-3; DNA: TGTGCCAGCTCACCAAGGTTTGTTCAGGGAAGGCCCACAGATACGCAGTATTTT; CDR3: CASSPRFVQGRPTDTQYF
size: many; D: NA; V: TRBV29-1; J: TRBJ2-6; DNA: TGCAGCGTTGTCATCGTACAGGGTTCCGGGGCCAACGTCCTGACTTTC; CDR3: CSVVIVQGSGANVLTF
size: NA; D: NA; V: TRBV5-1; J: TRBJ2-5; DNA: TGCGCCAGCAGCAACCAACAACCAGGAGGGACCCAGTACTTC; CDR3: CASSNQQPGGTQYF
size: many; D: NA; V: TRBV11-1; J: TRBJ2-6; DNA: TGTGCCAGCAGCTTAGCGCTCGGTACGTCCCCTGGGGCCAACGTCCTGACTTTC; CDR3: CASSLALGTSPGANVLTF
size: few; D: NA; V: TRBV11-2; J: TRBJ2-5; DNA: TGTGCCAGCAGCTTAATCGCTAGACAAGAGACCCAGTACTTC; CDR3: CASSLIARQETQYF
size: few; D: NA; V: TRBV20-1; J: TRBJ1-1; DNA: TGCAGTGCTCCCAACCCAAGGGGCACTGAAGCTTTCTTT; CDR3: CSAPNPRGTEAFF
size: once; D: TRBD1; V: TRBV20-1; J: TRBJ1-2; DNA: TGCAGTGCTCCCGTAGGGGGCGGCTACACCTTC; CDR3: CSAPVGGGYTF
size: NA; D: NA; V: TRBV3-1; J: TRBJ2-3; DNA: TGTGCCAGCAGCCAAGAGTTATGGGGGACACCCGGTCCGCAGTATTTT; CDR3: CASSQELWGTPGPQYF
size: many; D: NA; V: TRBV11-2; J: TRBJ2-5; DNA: TGTGCCAGCAGCTTCGAGGGACTCCCTCAAGAGACCCAGTACTTC; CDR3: CASSFEGLPQETQYF
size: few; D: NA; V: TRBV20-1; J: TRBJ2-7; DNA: TGCAGTGCTGGAATGGGACCAACGGGGAGGCAGTACTTC; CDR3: CSAGMGPTGRQYF
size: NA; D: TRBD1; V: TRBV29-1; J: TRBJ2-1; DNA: TGCAGCGTTGAAGATTGGACCTTAGGACAGGGGGCAGACAATGAGCAGTTCTTC; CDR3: CSVEDWTLGQGADNEQFF
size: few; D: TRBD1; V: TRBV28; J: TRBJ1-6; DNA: TGTGCCAGCAGTTTAGCCAGGGGGGAGTTAAATTCACCCCTCCACTTT; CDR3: CASSLARGELNSPLHF
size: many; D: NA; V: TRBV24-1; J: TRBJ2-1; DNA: TGTGCCACCAGTGACCGAGGACAAGATTACAATGAGCAGTTCTTC; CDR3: CATSDRGQDYNEQFF
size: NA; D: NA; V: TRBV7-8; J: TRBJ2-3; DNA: TGTGCCAGTGGCCGGGGGCGCACAGATACGCAGTATTTT; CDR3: CASGRGRTDTQYF
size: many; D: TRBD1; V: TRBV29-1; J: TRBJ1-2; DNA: TGCAGCGTTTGGACAGGGGGCGCTTTTGGCTACACCTTC; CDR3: CSVWTGGAFGYTF
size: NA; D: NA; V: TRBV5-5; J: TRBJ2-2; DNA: TGTGCCAGCAGCTCGATTACAGGGTACACCGGGGAGCTGTTTTTT; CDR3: CASSSITGYTGELFF
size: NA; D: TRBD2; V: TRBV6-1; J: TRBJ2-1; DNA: TGTGCCAGCAGTATCGGGGGGTTCCCCTACAATGAGCAGTTCTTC; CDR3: CASSIGGFPYNEQFF
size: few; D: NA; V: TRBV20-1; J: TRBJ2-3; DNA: TGCAGTGTCAGCCCGGGGGGCACAGATACGCAGTATTTT; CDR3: CSVSPGGTDTQYF
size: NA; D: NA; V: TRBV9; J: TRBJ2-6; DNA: TGTGCCAGCAGCAAACAGGGATTAAGCTCTGGGGCCAACGTCCTGACTTTC; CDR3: CASSKQGLSSGANVLTF
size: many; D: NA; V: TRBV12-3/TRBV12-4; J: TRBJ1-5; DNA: TGTGCCAGCAGTTTAAGGAGCAATCAGCCCCAGCATTTT; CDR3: CASSLRSNQPQHF
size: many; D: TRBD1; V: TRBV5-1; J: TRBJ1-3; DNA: TGCGCCAGCAGCTTGCGGGGACAGGGGGCGTCTGGAAACACCATATATTTT; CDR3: CASSLRGQGASGNTIYF
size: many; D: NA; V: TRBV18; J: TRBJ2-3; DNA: TGTGCCAGCTCACCAGAGGTAACGCAGTATTTT; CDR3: CASSPEVTQYF
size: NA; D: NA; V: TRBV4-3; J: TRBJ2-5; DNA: TGCGCCAGCAGCCAAGACCTCCCAGAGACCCAGTACTTC; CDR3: CASSQDLPETQYF
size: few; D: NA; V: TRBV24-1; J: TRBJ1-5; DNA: TGTGCCACCGGCAGGGCGAGCAATCAGCCCCAGCATTTT; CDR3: CATGRASNQPQHF
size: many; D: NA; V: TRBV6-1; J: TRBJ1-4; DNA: TGTGCCAGCAGTCAAACAGGGAACTTTAATGAAAAACTGTTTTTT; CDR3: CASSQTGNFNEKLFF
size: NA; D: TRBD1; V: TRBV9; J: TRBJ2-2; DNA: TGTGCCAGCAGCGTAGAGGGGACAGGGTACACCGGGGAGCTGTTTTTT; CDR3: CASSVEGTGYTGELFF
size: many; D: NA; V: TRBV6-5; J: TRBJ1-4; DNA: TGTGCCAGCAGTTACTTTTCGTCAAATGAAAAACTGTTTTTT; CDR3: CASSYFSSNEKLFF
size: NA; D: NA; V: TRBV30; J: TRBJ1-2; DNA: TGTGCCTGGAGTGTAGGAGGACTCGGCTACACCTTC; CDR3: CAWSVGGLGYTF
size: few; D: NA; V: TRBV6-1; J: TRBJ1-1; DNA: TGTGCCAGCAGCCCGGACAGCCTGAACACTGAAGCTTTCTTT; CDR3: CASSPDSLNTEAFF
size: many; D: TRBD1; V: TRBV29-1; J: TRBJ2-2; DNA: TGCAGCGTGACAGGGCCGAACACCGGGGAGCTGTTTTTT; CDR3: CSVTGPNTGELFF
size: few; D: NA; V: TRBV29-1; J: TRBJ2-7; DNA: TGCAGCGTTGAAAGTACAGCCACCTACGAGCAGTACTTC; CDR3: CSVESTATYEQYF
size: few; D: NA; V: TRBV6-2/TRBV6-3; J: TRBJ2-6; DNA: TGTGCCAGCAGTTACCCTGCCGATTATTACGCTGGGGCCAACGTCCTGACTTTC; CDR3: CASSYPADYYAGANVLTF
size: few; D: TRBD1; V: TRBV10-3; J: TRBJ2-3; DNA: TGTGCCATCAGCGACAGGGATACAGATACGCAGTATTTT; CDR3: CAISDRDTDTQYF
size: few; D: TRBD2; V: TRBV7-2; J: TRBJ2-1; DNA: TGTGCCAGCAGCTTAGCGCCGGGACTATACAATGAGCAGTTCTTC; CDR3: CASSLAPGLYNEQFF